What follows describes a single TCR beta chain. TCR sequencing used cDNA made by reverse transcription of extracted RNA. Clones were read by immunoSEQ multiplex PCR, and TCRdb kept only the in-frame ones, dropping some. The sample yields about 150,000 clones, 50% to 65% seen once. The data were obtained in a study of CD8+ T cells in alopecia areata. Germline values: CDR1 MGHDK, CDR2 SYGVNS. The CDR3 consists of 17 residues. The trim removed 4 bases at V and 7 bases at J, leaving 13 bases unmatched. The V gene is TRBV25-1, the J gene TRBJ2-1, with TRBD2 matching 10 bases. The source was CD8+ T cells sorted from blood, collected at week 0. The TCR comes from a human donor with alopecia areata. In DNA, the CDR3 is TGTGCCAGCAGTGCCTGGGGCCTAGCGGGGGTTCAGAATGAGCAGTTCTTC. It yields the protein CASSAWGLAGVQNEQFF. Full variable domain (missing parts from reference TRBV25-1 and TRBJ2-1): EADIYQTPRYLVIGTGKKITLECSQTMGHDKMYWYQQDPGMELHLIHYSYGVNSTEKGDLSSESTVSRIRTEHFPLTLESARPSHTSQYLCASSAWGLAGVQNEQFFGPGTRLTVL.